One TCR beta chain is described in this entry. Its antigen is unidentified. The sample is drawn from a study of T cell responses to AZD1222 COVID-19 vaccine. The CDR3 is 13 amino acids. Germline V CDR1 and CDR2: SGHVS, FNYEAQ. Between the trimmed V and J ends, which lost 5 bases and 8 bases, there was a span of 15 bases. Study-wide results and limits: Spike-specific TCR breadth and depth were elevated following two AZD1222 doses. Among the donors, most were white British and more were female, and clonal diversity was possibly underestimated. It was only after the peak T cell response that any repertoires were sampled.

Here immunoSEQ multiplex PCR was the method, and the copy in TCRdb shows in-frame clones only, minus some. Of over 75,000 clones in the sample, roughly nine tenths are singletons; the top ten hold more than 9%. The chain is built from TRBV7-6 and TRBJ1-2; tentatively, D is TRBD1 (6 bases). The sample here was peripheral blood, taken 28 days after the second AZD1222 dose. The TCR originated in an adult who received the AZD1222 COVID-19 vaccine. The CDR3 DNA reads TGTGCCAGCAGCGCAGACAGGATAGGGGGCTACACCTTC. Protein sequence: CASSADRIGGYTF.